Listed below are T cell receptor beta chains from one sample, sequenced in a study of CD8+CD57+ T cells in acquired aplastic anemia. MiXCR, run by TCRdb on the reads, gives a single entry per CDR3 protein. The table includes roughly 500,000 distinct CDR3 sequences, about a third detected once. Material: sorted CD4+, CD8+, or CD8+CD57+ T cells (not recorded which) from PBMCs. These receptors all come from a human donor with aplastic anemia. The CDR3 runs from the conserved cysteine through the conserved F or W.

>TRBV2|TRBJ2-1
CASTKLVANEQFF
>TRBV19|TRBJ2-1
CARKSGTYNEQFF
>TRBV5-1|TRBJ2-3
CASSPTGRHTDTQYF
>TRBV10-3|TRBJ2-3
CAISEVARDTQYF
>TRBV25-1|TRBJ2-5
CASSPDPSGVWETQYF
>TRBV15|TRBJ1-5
CATSRGGGRPQHF
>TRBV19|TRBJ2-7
CASSPRTGGFYEQYF
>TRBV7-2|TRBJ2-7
CASSHGGTNYEQYF
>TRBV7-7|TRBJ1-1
CARSLAKGLRTEAFF
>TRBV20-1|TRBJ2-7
CSVRYGEQYF
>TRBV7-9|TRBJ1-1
CASSLRGSTEAFF
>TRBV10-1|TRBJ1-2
CASKPRGQGLEGYTF
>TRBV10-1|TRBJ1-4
CASSEIGEKLFF
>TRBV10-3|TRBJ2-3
CAISKRQGVDTQYF
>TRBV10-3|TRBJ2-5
CAISEEDSGETQYF
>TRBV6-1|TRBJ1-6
CASSERGGSSPLHF
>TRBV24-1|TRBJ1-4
CATSDPTGGSEKLFF
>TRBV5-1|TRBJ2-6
CASSGRDGANVLTF
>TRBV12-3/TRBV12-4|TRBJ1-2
CASRQGADYGYTF
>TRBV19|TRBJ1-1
CASAAGTTEAFF
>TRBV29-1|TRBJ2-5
CSVETQSPAETQYF
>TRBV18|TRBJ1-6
CASSMGQGGSPLHF
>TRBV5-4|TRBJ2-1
CASSLERTSSEQFF
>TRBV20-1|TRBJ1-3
CSARDIGSSGNTIYF
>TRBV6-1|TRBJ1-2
CASDTTSDNYGYTF
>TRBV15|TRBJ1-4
CATSRGPEKLFF
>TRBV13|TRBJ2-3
CASSSGLAGGLSDTQYF
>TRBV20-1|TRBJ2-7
CSASSGILGGQGPYEQYF
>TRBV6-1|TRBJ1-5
CASSEGRGAQPQHF
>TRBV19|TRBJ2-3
CASSLSTPSTDTQYF
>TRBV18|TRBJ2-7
CASSQRVSGTGPYEQYF
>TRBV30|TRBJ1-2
CAWKDRAGYTF
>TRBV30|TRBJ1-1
CAWKIGGKAFF
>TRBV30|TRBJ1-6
CAWSEENNSPLHF
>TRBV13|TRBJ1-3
CASSLFSLGGNTIYF
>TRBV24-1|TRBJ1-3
CATSQKGNTIYF
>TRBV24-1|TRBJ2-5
CATSAGSGGQETQYF
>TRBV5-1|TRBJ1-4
CASSSGQGAGSREKLFF
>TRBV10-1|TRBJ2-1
CASRQQLGQGNEQFF